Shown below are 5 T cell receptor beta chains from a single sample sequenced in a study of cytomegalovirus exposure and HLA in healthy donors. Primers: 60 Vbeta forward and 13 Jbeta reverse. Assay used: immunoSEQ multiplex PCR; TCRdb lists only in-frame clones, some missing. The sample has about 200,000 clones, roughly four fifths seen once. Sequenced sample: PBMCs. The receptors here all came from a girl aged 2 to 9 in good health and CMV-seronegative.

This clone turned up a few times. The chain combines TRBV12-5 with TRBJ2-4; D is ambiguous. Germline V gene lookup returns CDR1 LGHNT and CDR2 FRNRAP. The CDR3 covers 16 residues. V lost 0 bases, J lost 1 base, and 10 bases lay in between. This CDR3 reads CASGLVESRAKNIQYF. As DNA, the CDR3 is TGTGCTAGTGGTTTGGTGGAGTCTCGGGCCAAAAACATTCAGTACTTC.

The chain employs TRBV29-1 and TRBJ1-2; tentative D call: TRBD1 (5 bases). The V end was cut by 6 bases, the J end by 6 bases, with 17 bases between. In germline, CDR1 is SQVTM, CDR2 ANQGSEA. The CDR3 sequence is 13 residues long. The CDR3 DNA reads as TGCAGCGTAGACCCGTTTGGGGCGGATGGCTACACCTTC. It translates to CSVDPFGADGYTF.

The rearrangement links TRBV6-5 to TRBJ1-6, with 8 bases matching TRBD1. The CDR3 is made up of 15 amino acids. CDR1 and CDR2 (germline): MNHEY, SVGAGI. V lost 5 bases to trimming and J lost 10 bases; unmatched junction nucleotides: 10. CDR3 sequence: CASSTAGGSRSPLHF. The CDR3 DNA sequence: TGTGCCAGCAGTACCGCAGGGGGCTCCCGATCACCCCTCCACTTT.

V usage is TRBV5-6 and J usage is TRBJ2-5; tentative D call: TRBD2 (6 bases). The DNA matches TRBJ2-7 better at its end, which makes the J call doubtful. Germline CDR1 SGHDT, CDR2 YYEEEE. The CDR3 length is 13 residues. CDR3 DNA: TGTGCCAGCAGCTCGCCGGAGGGGAGCGAGCAGTACTTC. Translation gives CASSSPEGSEQYF.

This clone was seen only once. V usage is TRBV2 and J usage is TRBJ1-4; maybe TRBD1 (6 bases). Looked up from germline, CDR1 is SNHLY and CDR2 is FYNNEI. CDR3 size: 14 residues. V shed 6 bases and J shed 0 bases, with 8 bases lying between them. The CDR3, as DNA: TGTGCCAGCAGGAAGGGGGCAACTAATGAAAAACTGTTTTTT. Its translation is CASRKGATNEKLFF.